The source of this T cell receptor (beta chain) is a study of cytomegalovirus exposure and HLA in healthy donors. CDR3 size: 14 residues. V lost 5 bases to trimming and J lost 6 bases, with 17 bases between them. Germline assignment: CDR1 SGHTA and CDR2 FQGNSA. It was with 60 Vbeta and 13 Jbeta primers that the PCR ran. TCRdb keeps only in-frame clones here, not all; method: immunoSEQ multiplex PCR. Here the sample spans 85,000 to 120,000 clones, 65% to 80% being singletons. This TCR was recovered from a male donor in good health and CMV-seropositive. The specimen sequenced was PBMCs. The chain joins TRBV7-2 to TRBJ2-7; D is uncertain. The CDR3 is CASSLKSDFGEQYF. CDR3 in DNA: TGTGCCAGCAGCCTAAAAAGCGACTTCGGCGAGCAGTACTTC. The variable domain in full, with the rest retrieved from reference TRBV7-2 and TRBJ2-7, is GAGVSQSPSNKVTEKGKDVELRCDPISGHTALYWYRQSLGQGLEFLIYFQGNSAPDKSGLPSDRFSAERTGGSVSTLTIQRTQQEDSAVYLCASSLKSDFGEQYFGPGTRLTVT.